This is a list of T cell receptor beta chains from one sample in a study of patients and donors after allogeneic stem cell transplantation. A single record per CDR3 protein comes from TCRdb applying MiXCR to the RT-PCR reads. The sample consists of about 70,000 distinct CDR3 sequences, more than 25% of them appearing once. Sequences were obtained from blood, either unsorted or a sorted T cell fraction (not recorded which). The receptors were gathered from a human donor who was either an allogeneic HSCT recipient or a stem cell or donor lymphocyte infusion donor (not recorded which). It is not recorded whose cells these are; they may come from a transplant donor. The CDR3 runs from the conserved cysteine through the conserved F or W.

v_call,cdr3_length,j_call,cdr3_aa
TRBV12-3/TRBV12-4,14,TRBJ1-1,CASSLAIRNTEAFF
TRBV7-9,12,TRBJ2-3,CASSLDTDTQYF
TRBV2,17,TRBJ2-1,CASSTPWTSGSSNEQFF
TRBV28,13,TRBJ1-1,CASSDRGSTEAFF
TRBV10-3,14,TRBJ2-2,CAISDSTNTGELFF
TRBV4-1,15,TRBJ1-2,CASSQDRDRAYGYTF
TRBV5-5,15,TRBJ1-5,CASSLEGHAIQPQHF
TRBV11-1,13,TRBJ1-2,CASSSGGHRGYTF
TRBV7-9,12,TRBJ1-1,CASSPVWTEAFF
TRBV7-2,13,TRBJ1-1,CASSLADNTEAFF
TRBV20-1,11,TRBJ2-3,CGAVATDTQYF
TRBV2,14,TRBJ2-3,CASSESQNTDTQYF
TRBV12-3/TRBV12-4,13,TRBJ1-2,CASSFFQLHGYTF
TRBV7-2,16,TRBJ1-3,CASSLGPLSSGNTIYF
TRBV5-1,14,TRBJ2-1,CASSFVAGINEQFF
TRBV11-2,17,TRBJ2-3,CASSLFRASGATDTQYF
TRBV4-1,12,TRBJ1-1,CASSHGQVEAFF
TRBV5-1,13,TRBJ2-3,CASSLAASDTQYF
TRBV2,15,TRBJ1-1,CASLSGGSLNTEAFF
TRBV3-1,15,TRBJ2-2,CASRRLAGGTGELFF
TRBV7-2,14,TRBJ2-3,CASSLRGAGDTQYF
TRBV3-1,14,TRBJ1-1,CASHRTGNLAEAFF
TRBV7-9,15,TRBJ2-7,CASSPFELASYEQYF
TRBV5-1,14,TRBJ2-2,CASSLQGATGELFF
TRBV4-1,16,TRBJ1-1,CASSHPWTGGNTEAFF
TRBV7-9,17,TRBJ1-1,CASTNDRIAGVGTEAFF
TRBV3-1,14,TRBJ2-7,CASSPGPRVDEQYF
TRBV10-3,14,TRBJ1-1,CAISELSPNTEAFF
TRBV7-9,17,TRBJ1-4,CASSLGRTATTNEKLFF
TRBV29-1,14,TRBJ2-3,CSVDGPGGPDTQYF
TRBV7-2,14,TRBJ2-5,CASSRWGWEETQYF
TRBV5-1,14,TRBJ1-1,CASTQGDLESEAFF
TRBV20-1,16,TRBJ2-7,CSARDPKVAGADEQYF
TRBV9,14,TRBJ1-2,CASSVGSSLYGYTF
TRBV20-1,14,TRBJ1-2,CSAYGRTRGNGYTF
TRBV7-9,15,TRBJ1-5,CASSSSDSSNQPQHF
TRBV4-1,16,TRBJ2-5,CASSQVNTGNQETQYF
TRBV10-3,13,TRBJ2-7,CAISESGLSGGYF
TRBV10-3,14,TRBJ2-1,CATRDFEAYNEQFF
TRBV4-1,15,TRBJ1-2,CASSQRTGWDYGYTF
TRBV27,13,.,CASSFVLAATLHF
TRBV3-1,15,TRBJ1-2,CASSQGVWDPYGYTF
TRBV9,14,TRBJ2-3,CASSVVPDRDTQYF
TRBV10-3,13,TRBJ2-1,CAISDAPYNEQFF
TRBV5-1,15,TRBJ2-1,CASSRLTSSYNEQFF